This T cell receptor beta chain was found in a study of shared clonotypes between healthy human individuals. Study outcomes and limitations: Estimated richness values were generally larger in naive subsets than in memory subsets. Sharing across four donors was seen in 4% to 6.5% of naive CD4 clonotypes.

Naive CD8 cells lacked CD45RO and underwent positive selection for CCR7, leaving out terminally differentiated effector memory CD45RA+ cells. The CDR3 spans 17 residues. V lost 1 base, J lost 4 bases, and 10 bases stayed unmatched. CDR1 ENHRY and CDR2 SYGVKD come from the germline V gene. With regard to this clone: Its antigen is undetermined.

Method: immunoSEQ multiplex PCR; TCRdb's copy keeps in-frame clones and lacks some. The sample has about 2.2 million clones; over 85% are singletons. The chain joins TRBV10-3 to TRBJ2-5, with 9 bases fitting TRBD2. The receptor comes from a young man in good health. Some clones in this sample may be carry-over from other donors' samples. The specimen sequenced was naive CD8+ T cells from PBMCs. DNA for the CDR3: TGTGCCATCAGTGAGTTGGGTGCGGGAGGGCCAGGAGAGACCCAGTACTTC. It specifies CAISELGAGGPGETQYF.